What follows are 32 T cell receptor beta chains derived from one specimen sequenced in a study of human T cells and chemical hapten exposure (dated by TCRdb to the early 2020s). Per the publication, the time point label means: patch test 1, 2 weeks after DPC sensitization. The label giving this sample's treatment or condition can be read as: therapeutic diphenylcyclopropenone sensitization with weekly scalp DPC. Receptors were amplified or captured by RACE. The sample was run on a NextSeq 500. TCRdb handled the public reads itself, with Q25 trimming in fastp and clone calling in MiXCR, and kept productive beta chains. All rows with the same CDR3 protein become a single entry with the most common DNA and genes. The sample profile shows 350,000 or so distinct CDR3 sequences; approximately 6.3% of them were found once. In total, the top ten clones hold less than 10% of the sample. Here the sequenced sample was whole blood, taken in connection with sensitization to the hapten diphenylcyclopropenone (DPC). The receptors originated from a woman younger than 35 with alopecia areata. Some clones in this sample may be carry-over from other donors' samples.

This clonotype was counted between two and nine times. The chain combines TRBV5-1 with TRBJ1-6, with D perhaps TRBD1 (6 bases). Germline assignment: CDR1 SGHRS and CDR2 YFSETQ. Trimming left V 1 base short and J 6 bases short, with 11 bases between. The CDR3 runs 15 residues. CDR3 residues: CASSLSGQFNSPLHF. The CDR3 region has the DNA TGCGCCAGCAGCTTGAGTGGACAGTTTAATTCACCCCTCCACTTT.

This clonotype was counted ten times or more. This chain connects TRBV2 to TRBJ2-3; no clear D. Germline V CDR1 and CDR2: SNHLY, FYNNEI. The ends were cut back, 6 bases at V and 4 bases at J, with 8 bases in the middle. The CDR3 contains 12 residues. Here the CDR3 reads CASSVVADTQYF. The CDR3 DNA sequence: TGTGCCAGCAGCGTAGTGGCAGATACGCAGTATTTT.

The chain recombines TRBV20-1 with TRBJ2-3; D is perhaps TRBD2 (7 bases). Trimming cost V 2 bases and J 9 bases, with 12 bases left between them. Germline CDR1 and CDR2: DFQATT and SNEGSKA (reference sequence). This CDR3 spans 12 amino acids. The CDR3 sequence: CSARLSGGTQYF. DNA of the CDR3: TGCAGTGCTAGACTCTCGGGGGGCACGCAGTATTTT.

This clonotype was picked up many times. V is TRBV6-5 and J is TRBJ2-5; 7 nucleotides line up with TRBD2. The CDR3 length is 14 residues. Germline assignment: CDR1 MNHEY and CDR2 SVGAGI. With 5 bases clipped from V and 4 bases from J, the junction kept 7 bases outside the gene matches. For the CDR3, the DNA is TGTGCCAGCAGTGAACGGTCGGGAGGAGAGACCCAGTACTTC. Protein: CASSERSGGETQYF.

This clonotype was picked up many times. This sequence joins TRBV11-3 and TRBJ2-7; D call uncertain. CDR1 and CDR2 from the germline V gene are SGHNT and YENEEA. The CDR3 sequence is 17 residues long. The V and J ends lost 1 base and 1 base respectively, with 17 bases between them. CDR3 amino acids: CASSLVRGPWTSYEQYF. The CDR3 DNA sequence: TGTGCCAGCAGCTTAGTTCGTGGACCTTGGACGTCCTACGAGCAGTACTTC.

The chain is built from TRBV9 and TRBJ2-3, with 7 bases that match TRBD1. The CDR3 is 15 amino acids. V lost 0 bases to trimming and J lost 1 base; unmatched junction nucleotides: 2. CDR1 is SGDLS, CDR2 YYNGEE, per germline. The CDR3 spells CASSVGDRRTDTQYF. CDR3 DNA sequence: TGTGCCAGCAGCGTAGGGGACAGACGCACAGATACGCAGTATTTT.

The CDR3 DNA is TGTGCCAGCAGCCAAGCGTACAGTTCCAATCAGCCCCAGCATTTT. Protein sequence: CASSQAYSSNQPQHF. The chain links TRBV4-2 to TRBJ1-5; unclear D gene. The CDR3 has 15 residues. V lost 1 base to trimming and J lost 3 bases, with 10 bases between them. Germline values: CDR1 LGHNA, CDR2 YNFKEQ.

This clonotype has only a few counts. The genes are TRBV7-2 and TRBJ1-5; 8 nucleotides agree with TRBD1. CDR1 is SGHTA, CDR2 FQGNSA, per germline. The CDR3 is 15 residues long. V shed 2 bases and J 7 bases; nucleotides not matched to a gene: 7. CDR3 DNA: TGTGCCAGCAGCTTACAGGGGGCTGGGGGACAGCCCCAGCATTTT. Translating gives CASSLQGAGGQPQHF.

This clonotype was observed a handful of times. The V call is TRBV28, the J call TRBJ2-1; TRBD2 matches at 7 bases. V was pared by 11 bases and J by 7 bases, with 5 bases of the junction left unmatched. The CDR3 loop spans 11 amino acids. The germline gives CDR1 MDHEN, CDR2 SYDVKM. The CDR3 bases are TGTGCCGGGGGGGGTAGGAATGAGCAGTTCTTC. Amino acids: CAGGGRNEQFF.

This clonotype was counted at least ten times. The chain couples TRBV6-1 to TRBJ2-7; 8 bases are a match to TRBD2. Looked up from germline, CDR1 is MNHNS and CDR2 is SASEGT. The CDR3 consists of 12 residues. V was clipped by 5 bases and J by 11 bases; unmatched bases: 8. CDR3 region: CASSIGTSWKYF. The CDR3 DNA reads TGTGCCAGCAGTATTGGGACTAGTTGGAAGTACTTC.

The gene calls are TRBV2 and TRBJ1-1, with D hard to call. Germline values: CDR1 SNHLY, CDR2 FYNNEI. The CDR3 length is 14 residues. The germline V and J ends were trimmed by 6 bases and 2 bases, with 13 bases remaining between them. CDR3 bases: TGTGCCAGCAGGGCCGCCGAGGGCAACACTGAAGCTTTCTTT. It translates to CASRAAEGNTEAFF. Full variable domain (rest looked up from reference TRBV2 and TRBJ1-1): EPEVTQTPSHQVTQMGQEVILRCVPISNHLYFYWYRQILGQKVEFLVSFYNNEISEKSEIFDDQFSVERPDGSNFTLKIRSTKLEDSAMYFCASRAAEGNTEAFFGQGTRLTVV.

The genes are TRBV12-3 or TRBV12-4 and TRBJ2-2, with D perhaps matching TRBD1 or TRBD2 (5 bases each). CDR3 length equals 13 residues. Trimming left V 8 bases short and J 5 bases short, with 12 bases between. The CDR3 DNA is TGTGCCAGCCGAGCTGGGGGAACCGGGGAGCTGTTTTTT. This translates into CASRAGGTGELFF.

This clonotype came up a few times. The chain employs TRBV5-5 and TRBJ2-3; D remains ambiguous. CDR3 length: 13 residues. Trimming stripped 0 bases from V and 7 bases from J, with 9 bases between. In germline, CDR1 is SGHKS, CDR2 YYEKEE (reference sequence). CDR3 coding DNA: TGTGCCAGCAGCTTGGAAGGTGAAAATACGCAGTATTTT. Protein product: CASSLEGENTQYF. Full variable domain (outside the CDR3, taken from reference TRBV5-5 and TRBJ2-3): DAGVTQSPTHLIKTRGQQVTLRCSPISGHKSVSWYQQVLGQGPQFIFQYYEKEERGRGNFPDRFSARQFPNYSSELNVNALLLGDSALYLCASSLEGENTQYFGPGTRLTVL.

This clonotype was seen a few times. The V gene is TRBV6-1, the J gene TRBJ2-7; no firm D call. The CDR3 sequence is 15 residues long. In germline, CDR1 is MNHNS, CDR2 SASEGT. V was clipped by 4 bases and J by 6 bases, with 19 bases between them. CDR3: CASSASGPTPLEQYF. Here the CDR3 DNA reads TGTGCCAGCAGTGCCTCCGGACCCACCCCCCTCGAGCAGTACTTC.

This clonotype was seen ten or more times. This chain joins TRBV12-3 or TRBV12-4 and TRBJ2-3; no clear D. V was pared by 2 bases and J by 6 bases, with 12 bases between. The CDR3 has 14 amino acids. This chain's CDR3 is CASSLSILADTQYF. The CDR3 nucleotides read TGTGCCAGCAGTTTAAGTATCCTGGCGGATACGCAGTATTTT.

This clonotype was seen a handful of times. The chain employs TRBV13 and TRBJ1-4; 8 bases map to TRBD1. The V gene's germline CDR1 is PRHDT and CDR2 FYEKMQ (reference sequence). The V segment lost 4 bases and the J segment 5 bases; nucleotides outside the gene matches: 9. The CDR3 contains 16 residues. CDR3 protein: CASSYQGALRNEKLFF. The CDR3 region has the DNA TGTGCCAGCAGCTACCAGGGGGCATTAAGGAATGAAAAACTGTTTTTT.

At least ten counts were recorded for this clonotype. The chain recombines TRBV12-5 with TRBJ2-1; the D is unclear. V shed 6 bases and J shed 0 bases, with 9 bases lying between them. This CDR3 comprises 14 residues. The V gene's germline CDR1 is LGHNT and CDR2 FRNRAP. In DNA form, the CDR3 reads TGTGCTAGTGGCGACGGAAGCTCCTACAATGAGCAGTTCTTC. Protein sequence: CASGDGSSYNEQFF.

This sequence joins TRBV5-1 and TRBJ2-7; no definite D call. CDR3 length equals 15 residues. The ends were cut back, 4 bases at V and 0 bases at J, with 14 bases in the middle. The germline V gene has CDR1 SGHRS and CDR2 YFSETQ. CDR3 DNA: TGCGCCAGCAGCATTGGACGGTTAAGCTCCTACGAGCAGTACTTC. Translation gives CASSIGRLSSYEQYF.

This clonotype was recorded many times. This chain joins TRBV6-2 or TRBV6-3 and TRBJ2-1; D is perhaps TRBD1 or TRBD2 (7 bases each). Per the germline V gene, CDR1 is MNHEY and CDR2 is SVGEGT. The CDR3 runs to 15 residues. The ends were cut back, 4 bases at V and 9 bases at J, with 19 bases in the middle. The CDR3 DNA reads TGTGCCAGCAGTTCCCAGGGGGGGGCAGGCGGTGAGCAGTTCTTC. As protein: CASSSQGGAGGEQFF.

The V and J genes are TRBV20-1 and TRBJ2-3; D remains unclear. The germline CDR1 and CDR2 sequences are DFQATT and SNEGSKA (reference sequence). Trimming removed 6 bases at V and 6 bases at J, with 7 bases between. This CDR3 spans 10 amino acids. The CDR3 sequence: CSAPLDTQYF. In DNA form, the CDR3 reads TGCAGTGCCCCGTTGGATACGCAGTATTTT.

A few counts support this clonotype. CDR3 DNA sequence: TGTGCCAGCAGCCCCGGGACTAGCGGGGTTTACAATGAGCAGTTCTTC. It yields the protein CASSPGTSGVYNEQFF. The gene calls are TRBV11-3 and TRBJ2-1; 13 bases match TRBD2. CDR3 length: 16 residues. Trimming at V came to 5 bases and at J to 4 bases, leaving 5 bases not matched to a gene. Germline V gene sequence: CDR1 SGHNT, CDR2 YENEEA.

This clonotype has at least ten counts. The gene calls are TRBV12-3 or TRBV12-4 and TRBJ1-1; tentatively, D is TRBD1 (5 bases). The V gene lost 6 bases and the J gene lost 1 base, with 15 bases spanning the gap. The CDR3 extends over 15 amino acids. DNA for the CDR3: TGTGCCAGCAGCTTAATCCGAGGACAGAACACTGAAGCTTTCTTT. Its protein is CASSLIRGQNTEAFF.

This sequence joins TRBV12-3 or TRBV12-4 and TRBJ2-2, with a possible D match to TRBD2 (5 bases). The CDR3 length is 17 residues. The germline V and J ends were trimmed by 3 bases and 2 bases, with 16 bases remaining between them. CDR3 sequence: CASSLVLASSNTGELFF. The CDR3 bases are TGTGCCAGCAGTTTGGTATTGGCTAGCTCTAACACCGGGGAGCTGTTTTTT.

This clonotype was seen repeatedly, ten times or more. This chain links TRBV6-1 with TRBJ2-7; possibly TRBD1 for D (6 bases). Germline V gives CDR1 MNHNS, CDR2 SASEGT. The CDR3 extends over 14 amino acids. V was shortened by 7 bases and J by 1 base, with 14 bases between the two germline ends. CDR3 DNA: TGTGCCAGCATTAGATCGGACAGTTCCTACGAGCAGTACTTC. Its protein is CASIRSDSSYEQYF.

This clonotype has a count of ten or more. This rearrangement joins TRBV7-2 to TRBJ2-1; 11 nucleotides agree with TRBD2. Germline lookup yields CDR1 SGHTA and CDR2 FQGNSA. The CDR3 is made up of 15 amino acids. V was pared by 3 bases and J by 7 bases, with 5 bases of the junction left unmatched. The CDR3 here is CASSFSGGALNEQFF. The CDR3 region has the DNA TGTGCCAGCAGCTTTAGCGGGGGGGCCTTGAATGAGCAGTTCTTC.

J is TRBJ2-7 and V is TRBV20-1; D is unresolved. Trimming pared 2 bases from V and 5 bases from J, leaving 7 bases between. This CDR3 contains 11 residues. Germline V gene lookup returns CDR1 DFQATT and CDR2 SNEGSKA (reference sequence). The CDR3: CSARQDHEQYF. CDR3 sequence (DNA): TGCAGTGCTAGACAGGACCACGAGCAGTACTTC.

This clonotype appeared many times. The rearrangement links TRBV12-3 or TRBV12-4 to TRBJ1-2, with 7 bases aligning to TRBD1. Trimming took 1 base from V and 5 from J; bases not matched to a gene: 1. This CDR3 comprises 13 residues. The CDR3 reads CASSLGQGYGYTF. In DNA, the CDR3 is TGTGCCAGCAGTTTAGGACAGGGTTATGGCTACACCTTC.

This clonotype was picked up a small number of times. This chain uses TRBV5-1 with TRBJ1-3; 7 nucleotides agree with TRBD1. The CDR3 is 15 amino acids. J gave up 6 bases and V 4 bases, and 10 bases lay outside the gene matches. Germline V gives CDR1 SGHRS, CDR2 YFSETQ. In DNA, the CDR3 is TGCGCCAGCAGCCGGACAGGTGGTGAAGAAAACACCATATATTTT. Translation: CASSRTGGEENTIYF.

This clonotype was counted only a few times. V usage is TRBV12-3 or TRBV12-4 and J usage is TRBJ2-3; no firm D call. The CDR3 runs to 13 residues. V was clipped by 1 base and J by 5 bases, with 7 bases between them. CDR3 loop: CASSLDRGDTQYF. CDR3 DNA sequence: TGTGCCAGCAGTTTAGACAGAGGAGATACGCAGTATTTT.

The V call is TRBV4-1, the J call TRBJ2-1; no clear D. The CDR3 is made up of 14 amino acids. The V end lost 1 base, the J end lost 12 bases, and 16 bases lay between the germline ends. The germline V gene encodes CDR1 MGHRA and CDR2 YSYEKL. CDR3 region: CASSQGGTAGRQFF. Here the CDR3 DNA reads TGCGCCAGCAGCCAAGGTGGCACAGCTGGACGGCAGTTCTTC.

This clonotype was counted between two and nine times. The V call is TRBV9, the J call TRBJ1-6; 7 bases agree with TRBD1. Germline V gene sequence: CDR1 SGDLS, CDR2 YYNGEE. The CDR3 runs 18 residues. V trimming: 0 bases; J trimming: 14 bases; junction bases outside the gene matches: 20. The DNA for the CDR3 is TGTGCCAGCAGCGTAGTTGGTACGTGGACAGGAGACTTCGGGGCCCTCCACTTT. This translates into CASSVVGTWTGDFGALHF.

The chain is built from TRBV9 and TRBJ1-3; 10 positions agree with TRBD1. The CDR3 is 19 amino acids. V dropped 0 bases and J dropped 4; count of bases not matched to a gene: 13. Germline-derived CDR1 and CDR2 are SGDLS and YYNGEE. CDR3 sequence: CASSVDGTGVFFGGNTIYF. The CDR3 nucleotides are TGTGCCAGCAGCGTAGATGGGACAGGGGTCTTCTTCGGAGGAAACACCATATATTTT.